This T cell receptor (beta chain) was recorded in a study of blood T cell repertoires in COVID-19. CDR3 length: 14 residues. The germline V gene has CDR1 MGHDK and CDR2 SYGVNS. In the case of this clone: The germline gene is not matched at one end of the junction; a read error may be the cause.

Profiling relied on immunoSEQ multiplex PCR, and the TCRdb table lists in-frame clones only, not all of them. The sample carries around 190,000 clones, approximately 83% recorded once. The receptor's source is a man aged 45-60 years with active or convalescent COVID-19. The rearrangement joins TRBV25-1 to TRBJ1-4, with D unresolved. The sample consisted of peripheral blood. The CDR3 spells CASSGVLTKEKLFF. The CDR3 nucleotides read TGTGCCAGCAGTGGAGTCTTGACTAAGGAAAAACTGTTTTTT. The full variable domain, in which reference TRBV25-1 and TRBJ1-4 provide the parts outside the CDR3, is EADIYQTPRYLVIGTGKKITLECSQTMGHDKMYWYQQDPGMELHLIHYSYGVNSTEKGDLSSESTVSRIRTEHFPLTLESARPSHTSQYLCASSGVLTKEKLFFGSGTQLSVL.